The rows below give T cell receptor beta chains drawn from one sample of a study of prognosis after radiotherapy for stage I lung cancer. TCRdb re-derived calls from the multiplex PCR reads in MiXCR, one entry per CDR3 protein. The sample yields more than 25,000 distinct CDR3 sequences, around 30% seen once. The sequenced sample was PBMCs, obtained before or after stereotactic body radiation therapy (not recorded which). The receptors were sampled from a donor older than 45 with non-small cell lung cancer. The CDR3 runs from the conserved cysteine through the conserved F or W. The D gene is left open where the match is weak. Where a row states a size, it is once, few, many or the class of an expanded clone; other rows omit it.

clone_size: many
v_call: TRBV6-1
d_call: -
j_call: TRBJ2-1
cdr3_aa: CATQIYPFTSIYNEQFF
cdr3_nt: TGTGCCACTCAAATATACCCATTTACTTCCATTTACAATGAGCAGTTCTTC

clone_size: many
v_call: TRBV20-1
d_call: TRBD2
j_call: TRBJ2-1
cdr3_aa: CSARDHLGTSGRANNEQFF
cdr3_nt: TGCAGTGCTAGAGATCACCTAGGGACTAGCGGGAGGGCCAATAATGAGCAGTTCTTC

clone_size: -
v_call: TRBV27
d_call: -
j_call: TRBJ2-1
cdr3_aa: CASSFQAFGLEQFF
cdr3_nt: TGTGCCAGCAGTTTCCAGGCTTTTGGTCTGGAGCAGTTCTTC

clone_size: many
v_call: TRBV12-3/TRBV12-4
d_call: TRBD2
j_call: TRBJ2-1
cdr3_aa: CASTKGLAVTGNEQFF
cdr3_nt: TGTGCCAGCACCAAGGGACTAGCGGTGACGGGGAATGAGCAGTTCTTC

clone_size: -
v_call: TRBV20-1
d_call: -
j_call: TRBJ1-2
cdr3_aa: CSALSGANYGYTF
cdr3_nt: TGCAGTGCGTTGAGCGGGGCCAACTATGGCTACACCTTC

clone_size: many
v_call: TRBV28
d_call: -
j_call: TRBJ2-5
cdr3_aa: CASSIVGWEETQYF
cdr3_nt: TGTGCCAGCAGTATAGTTGGGTGGGAAGAGACCCAGTACTTC

clone_size: -
v_call: TRBV18
d_call: -
j_call: TRBJ2-5
cdr3_aa: CASSQYRPGAAEETQYF
cdr3_nt: TGTGCCAGCTCACAATACCGTCCAGGGGCCGCAGAAGAGACCCAGTACTTC

clone_size: many
v_call: TRBV7-3
d_call: -
j_call: TRBJ2-3
cdr3_aa: CASSPTGSDTQYF
cdr3_nt: TGTGCCAGCAGCCCTACAGGGTCAGATACGCAGTATTTT

clone_size: few
v_call: TRBV2
d_call: -
j_call: TRBJ2-1
cdr3_aa: CASSEAAFERVGEQFF
cdr3_nt: TGTGCCAGCAGTGAAGCTGCATTTGAGAGAGTCGGGGAGCAGTTCTTC

clone_size: -
v_call: TRBV6-1
d_call: TRBD1
j_call: TRBJ1-2
cdr3_aa: CASSIQTGAAGGYTF
cdr3_nt: TGTGCCAGCAGTATCCAGACAGGGGCTGCGGGAGGCTACACCTTC

clone_size: many
v_call: TRBV27
d_call: -
j_call: TRBJ2-6
cdr3_aa: CASSLSYQLAGANVLTF
cdr3_nt: TGTGCCAGCAGTTTGTCCTACCAACTAGCTGGGGCCAACGTCCTGACTTTC

clone_size: many
v_call: TRBV7-2
d_call: TRBD1
j_call: TRBJ2-2
cdr3_aa: CASSPFDRGTGELFF
cdr3_nt: TGTGCCAGCAGCCCCTTTGACAGGGGCACCGGGGAGCTGTTTTTT

clone_size: -
v_call: TRBV19
d_call: TRBD1
j_call: TRBJ1-5
cdr3_aa: CASRDRGHQSNQPQHF
cdr3_nt: TGTGCCAGTAGGGACAGGGGGCATCAGAGCAATCAGCCCCAGCATTTT

clone_size: -
v_call: TRBV18
d_call: -
j_call: TRBJ2-3
cdr3_aa: CASSPRVRAQSTDTQYF
cdr3_nt: TGTGCCAGCTCCCCAAGGGTACGGGCACAGAGCACAGATACGCAGTATTTT

clone_size: few
v_call: TRBV6-2/TRBV6-3
d_call: TRBD1
j_call: TRBJ2-3
cdr3_aa: CASSYPGQGAFTDTQYF
cdr3_nt: TGTGCCAGCAGTTACCCGGGACAGGGGGCCTTCACAGATACGCAGTATTTT

clone_size: many
v_call: TRBV30
d_call: -
j_call: TRBJ2-7
cdr3_aa: CAWSVGTYEQYF
cdr3_nt: TGTGCCTGGAGTGTTGGGACCTACGAGCAGTACTTC

clone_size: many
v_call: TRBV10-3
d_call: -
j_call: TRBJ2-7
cdr3_aa: CAISESTPGAADEQYF
cdr3_nt: TGTGCCATCAGTGAGTCGACTCCAGGGGCGGCGGACGAGCAGTACTTC

clone_size: -
v_call: TRBV12-3/TRBV12-4
d_call: TRBD2
j_call: TRBJ2-1
cdr3_aa: CASTPVTNGGAWNNEQFF
cdr3_nt: TGTGCCAGCACCCCAGTGACTAACGGGGGGGCTTGGAACAATGAGCAGTTCTTC

clone_size: medium-sized
v_call: TRBV6-4
d_call: -
j_call: TRBJ2-7
cdr3_aa: CASSGVAYEQYF
cdr3_nt: TGTGCCAGCAGTGGTGTCGCCTACGAGCAGTACTTC

clone_size: -
v_call: TRBV27
d_call: -
j_call: TRBJ1-6
cdr3_aa: CASRSGPVLPLHF
cdr3_nt: TGTGCCAGCAGATCCGGACCCGTTTTGCCCCTCCACTTT

clone_size: -
v_call: TRBV6-5
d_call: -
j_call: TRBJ2-3
cdr3_aa: CASSYELGDTQYF
cdr3_nt: TGTGCCAGCAGTTACGAGTTGGGGGATACGCAGTATTTT

clone_size: many
v_call: TRBV27
d_call: TRBD2
j_call: TRBJ2-1
cdr3_aa: CASRFISREGLIEQFF
cdr3_nt: TGTGCCAGCAGATTTATTAGCCGGGAGGGCCTTATTGAGCAGTTCTTC

clone_size: many
v_call: TRBV4-2
d_call: -
j_call: TRBJ1-3
cdr3_aa: CASSHDRSSGNTIYF
cdr3_nt: TGTGCCAGCAGCCATGACAGGTCCTCTGGAAACACCATATATTTT

clone_size: once
v_call: TRBV27
d_call: -
j_call: TRBJ2-7
cdr3_aa: CATSSASSYEQYF
cdr3_nt: TGTGCCACCTCTTCCGCAAGCTCCTACGAGCAGTACTTC

clone_size: -
v_call: TRBV28
d_call: TRBD1
j_call: TRBJ1-1
cdr3_aa: CASSLSGTGGGAFF
cdr3_nt: TGTGCCAGCAGCCTTTCCGGGACAGGGGGCGGTGCTTTCTTT

clone_size: many
v_call: TRBV29-1
d_call: -
j_call: TRBJ2-7
cdr3_aa: CSVGQPPNEQYF
cdr3_nt: TGCAGCGTTGGACAGCCACCCAACGAGCAGTACTTC

clone_size: many
v_call: TRBV6-2/TRBV6-3
d_call: -
j_call: TRBJ1-4
cdr3_aa: CASRGGTNEKLFF
cdr3_nt: TGTGCCAGCCGAGGAGGGACTAATGAAAAACTGTTTTTT

clone_size: many
v_call: TRBV5-4
d_call: -
j_call: TRBJ2-6
cdr3_aa: CASSSVMGSGANVLTF
cdr3_nt: TGTGCCAGCAGCTCGGTCATGGGTTCTGGGGCCAACGTCCTGACTTTC

clone_size: many
v_call: TRBV6-2/TRBV6-3
d_call: TRBD2
j_call: TRBJ2-1
cdr3_aa: CASSYSGLAGALSYNEQFF
cdr3_nt: TGTGCCAGCAGTTACTCAGGACTAGCGGGCGCCCTCTCCTACAATGAGCAGTTCTTC

clone_size: -
v_call: TRBV9
d_call: TRBD1
j_call: TRBJ1-6
cdr3_aa: CASSVRQGNSPLHF
cdr3_nt: TGTGCCAGCAGCGTAAGACAGGGGAATTCACCCCTCCACTTT

clone_size: -
v_call: TRBV27
d_call: -
j_call: TRBJ2-7
cdr3_aa: CVSFSVSYEQYF
cdr3_nt: TGTGTCAGCTTTTCAGTATCCTACGAGCAGTACTTC

clone_size: many
v_call: TRBV15
d_call: -
j_call: TRBJ1-5
cdr3_aa: CATSSGAASNQPQHF
cdr3_nt: TGTGCCACCAGCAGCGGGGCAGCGAGCAATCAGCCCCAGCATTTT

clone_size: many
v_call: TRBV20-1
d_call: TRBD2
j_call: TRBJ2-7
cdr3_aa: CSARPPSGAYEQYF
cdr3_nt: TGCAGTGCTAGACCCCCAAGCGGGGCGTACGAGCAGTACTTC

clone_size: many
v_call: TRBV27
d_call: -
j_call: TRBJ2-5
cdr3_aa: CASSLSRMETQYF
cdr3_nt: TGTGCCAGCAGTTTATCCCGAATGGAGACCCAGTACTTC

clone_size: many
v_call: TRBV19
d_call: -
j_call: TRBJ1-5
cdr3_aa: CASSIRRERVQPQHF
cdr3_nt: TGTGCCAGTAGTATTCGACGGGAAAGGGTTCAGCCCCAGCATTTT

clone_size: many
v_call: TRBV19
d_call: -
j_call: TRBJ1-1
cdr3_aa: CASSMRDRGVNTEAFF
cdr3_nt: TGTGCCAGTAGTATGCGGGACCGAGGGGTGAACACTGAAGCTTTCTTT

clone_size: many
v_call: TRBV2
d_call: TRBD1
j_call: TRBJ1-5
cdr3_aa: CASSRGQGGNQPQHF
cdr3_nt: TGTGCCAGCAGTAGAGGGCAGGGGGGCAATCAGCCCCAGCATTTT

clone_size: -
v_call: TRBV28
d_call: TRBD1
j_call: TRBJ1-2
cdr3_aa: CASSLALRDRGMDVYTF
cdr3_nt: TGTGCCAGCAGTTTGGCCCTCCGTGACAGGGGTATGGATGTCTACACCTTC

clone_size: -
v_call: TRBV7-2
d_call: -
j_call: TRBJ1-1
cdr3_aa: CASGVQSNTEAFF
cdr3_nt: TGTGCCAGCGGGGTCCAGTCGAACACTGAAGCTTTCTTT

clone_size: many
v_call: TRBV12-3/TRBV12-4
d_call: -
j_call: TRBJ2-6
cdr3_aa: CASSLDPVGANVLTF
cdr3_nt: TGTGCCAGCAGTTTAGACCCCGTGGGGGCCAACGTCCTGACTTTC

clone_size: many
v_call: TRBV11-3
d_call: -
j_call: TRBJ2-7
cdr3_aa: CATSSGQQIFEQYF
cdr3_nt: TGTGCCACCTCGTCAGGACAGCAGATTTTCGAGCAGTACTTC

clone_size: many
v_call: TRBV5-1
d_call: TRBD2
j_call: TRBJ2-1
cdr3_aa: CASSLDLAGNNEQFF
cdr3_nt: TGCGCCAGCAGCTTGGATCTAGCGGGAAACAATGAGCAGTTCTTC

clone_size: once
v_call: TRBV27
d_call: -
j_call: TRBJ2-6
cdr3_aa: CASSLSLRGTAGANVLTF
cdr3_nt: TGTGCCAGCAGTTTATCGTTGAGGGGAACCGCTGGGGCCAACGTCCTGACTTTC

clone_size: -
v_call: TRBV12-3/TRBV12-4
d_call: TRBD2
j_call: TRBJ2-1
cdr3_aa: CASSEAGLPYNEQFF
cdr3_nt: TGTGCCAGCAGTGAAGCGGGACTCCCCTACAATGAGCAGTTCTTC

clone_size: many
v_call: TRBV20-1
d_call: -
j_call: TRBJ2-7
cdr3_aa: CSAINRDTRYEQYF
cdr3_nt: TGCAGTGCGATAAACCGGGACACCCGCTACGAGCAGTACTTC

clone_size: -
v_call: TRBV6-1
d_call: -
j_call: TRBJ2-5
cdr3_aa: CASQTVRKETRYF
cdr3_nt: TGTGCCAGCCAGACAGTGAGGAAAGAGACCCGGTACTTC

clone_size: -
v_call: TRBV27
d_call: -
j_call: TRBJ2-6
cdr3_aa: CASSPGTGKTWAGANVMTF
cdr3_nt: TGTGCCAGCAGTCCCGGGACGGGAAAGACCTGGGCTGGGGCCAACGTCATGACTTTC

clone_size: many
v_call: TRBV27
d_call: -
j_call: TRBJ2-7
cdr3_aa: CASSSDYEYEQYF
cdr3_nt: TGTGCCAGCAGTTCGGACTATGAATACGAGCAGTACTTC

clone_size: few
v_call: TRBV20-1
d_call: -
j_call: TRBJ2-3
cdr3_aa: CSARGGWGSDTQYF
cdr3_nt: TGCAGTGCTAGAGGCGGGTGGGGATCAGATACGCAGTATTTT

clone_size: -
v_call: TRBV20-1
d_call: TRBD1
j_call: TRBJ2-5
cdr3_aa: CSATTGGSGETQYF
cdr3_nt: TGCAGTGCTACCACAGGGGGCTCGGGGGAGACCCAGTACTTC

clone_size: -
v_call: TRBV19
d_call: -
j_call: TRBJ2-3
cdr3_aa: CASSPGKLAVADTQYF
cdr3_nt: TGTGCCAGTAGTCCGGGGAAACTAGCTGTAGCAGATACGCAGTATTTT

clone_size: many
v_call: TRBV19
d_call: TRBD2
j_call: TRBJ2-2
cdr3_aa: CATGTSGRSGTGELFF
cdr3_nt: TGTGCCACTGGGACTAGCGGTCGTAGTGGCACCGGGGAGCTGTTTTTT

clone_size: many
v_call: TRBV7-2
d_call: -
j_call: TRBJ2-7
cdr3_aa: CASSLGGSAYEQYF
cdr3_nt: TGTGCCAGCAGCTTAGGTGGTAGCGCCTACGAGCAGTACTTC

clone_size: many
v_call: TRBV7-3
d_call: -
j_call: TRBJ2-5
cdr3_aa: CASSLQETQYF
cdr3_nt: TGTGCCAGCAGCTTACAAGAGACCCAGTACTTC

clone_size: many
v_call: TRBV20-1
d_call: TRBD1
j_call: TRBJ2-5
cdr3_aa: CSATTGGETQYF
cdr3_nt: TGCAGTGCTACGACAGGGGGCGAGACCCAGTACTTC

clone_size: many
v_call: TRBV5-1
d_call: -
j_call: TRBJ1-2
cdr3_aa: CASSSWISGGRMSYGYTF
cdr3_nt: TGCGCCAGCAGCTCATGGATCAGCGGGGGTCGCATGAGCTATGGCTACACCTTC

clone_size: -
v_call: TRBV7-2
d_call: -
j_call: TRBJ2-4
cdr3_aa: CASSSSQGGINIQYF
cdr3_nt: TGTGCCAGCAGCTCCTCACAGGGGGGGATAAACATTCAGTACTTC